The 24 T cell receptor beta chains below were found in one sample sequenced in a study of TET2 disruption in CD19-targeted CAR T cells. These receptors have no identified antigens. Sequenced by immunoSEQ multiplex PCR; TCRdb stores in-frame clones only, minus some. In total, the table holds 25,000 or so clones. Documented treatment: autologous CTL019 cells: CD19 CAR with 4-1BB and CD3 zeta domains. This specimen consisted of CD8- CAR+ T cells sorted from cultured blood T cells, obtained for CD19 CAR T cell therapy. Regarding subset: CD8-negative CAR-positive T cells from the infusion product. The receptor source for this set is a man in his 70s with chronic lymphocytic leukemia.

Turning to this clone: The read gets to within 3 residues of the CDR3 end, and the germline J gene fills in the rest. The chain carries TRBV11-2 and TRBJ1-5; D uncertain. This CDR3 is built from 14 residues. Germline lookup yields CDR1 SGHAT and CDR2 FQNNGV. V shed 1 base and J shed 4 bases, with 8 bases lying between them. The CDR3 loop reads CASSLGSGNQPQHF. The CDR3 DNA, read in part, is TGTGCCAGCAGCTTAGGGTCAGGAAATCAGCCC.

With respect to this clone: The read ends 3 residues early relative to the CDR3; the germline J gene fills the gap. V gene TRBV19 combines with J gene TRBJ1-2; possible D gene TRBD1, 5 bases. The V gene's germline CDR1 is LNHDA and CDR2 SQIVND (reference sequence). V was shortened by 5 bases and J by 3 bases, with 13 bases between the two germline ends. This CDR3 has 14 residues. The part of the CDR3 DNA that was read is TGTGCCAGTAGTCTTCAGGGCTCCGACTATGGC. Protein sequence: CASSLQGSDYG. The entire CDR3 is CASSLQGSDYGYTF.

Details on this clone: The sequence runs out 3 residues before the end of the CDR3; the remainder is reconstructed from the germline J gene. The rearrangement joins TRBV29-1 to TRBJ2-7; 10 bases fit TRBD1. Trimming took 5 bases from V and 6 from J; bases not matched to a gene: 4. Germline CDR1 reads SQVTM; CDR2 reads ANQGSEA. The CDR3 spans 12 residues. CDR3 loop: CSVRGQGREQYF. CDR3 DNA (partial): TGCAGCGTTAGGGGACAGGGGCGCGAG.

A remark on this clone: Sequencing ends 3 residues short of the CDR3 end; the germline J gene provides the rest. This rearrangement joins TRBV19 to TRBJ1-2; D possibly corresponds to TRBD1 (5 bases). Germline V gene data show CDR1 as LNHDA and CDR2 as SQIVND (reference sequence). The CDR3 sequence is 13 residues long. With 7 bases removed from V and 0 bases from J, the gap between germline ends came to 9 bases. The CDR3 is CASTRGANYGYTF. The covered CDR3 bases are TGTGCCAGTACGAGGGGAGCTAACTATGGC. Looking up the rest from reference TRBV19 and TRBJ1-2 gives the full variable domain: DGGITQSPKYLFRKEGQNVTLSCEQNLNHDAMYWYRQDPGQGLRLIYYSQIVNDFQKGDIAEGYSVSREKKESFPLTVTSAQKNPTAFYLCASTRGANYGYTFGSGTRLTVV.

Concerning this clone: The read ends 3 residues early relative to the CDR3; the germline J gene fills the gap. The chain has TRBV4-2 and TRBJ2-3, with D maybe TRBD2 (5 bases). The CDR3 loop spans 15 amino acids. V was shortened by 0 bases and J by 7 bases, with 14 bases between the two germline ends. The germline CDR1 and CDR2 sequences are LGHNA and YNFKEQ. The CDR3 loop is CASSQELDSSNTQYF. The covered CDR3 bases are TGTGCCAGCAGCCAAGAATTGGACTCCTCAAATACG.

This clone registers medium-sized by frequency. The read finishes 3 residues shy of the CDR3 end, and the germline J gene is used to complete it. This sample includes further DNA sequences coding for the same CDR3. The chain employs TRBV7-6 and TRBJ1-3; weak D call: TRBD1 (6 bases). Germline values: CDR1 SGHVS, CDR2 FNYEAQ. V lost 5 bases to trimming and J lost 0 bases, with 14 bases between them. The CDR3 runs to 16 residues. The CDR3: CASSANRASSGNTIYF. The sequenced CDR3 bases are TGTGCCAGCAGCGCAAACAGGGCTAGCTCTGGAAACACC. The whole variable domain, remainder taken from reference TRBV7-6 and TRBJ1-3, is GAGVSQSPRYKVTKRGQDVALRCDPISGHVSLYWYRQALGQGPEFLTYFNYEAQQDKSGLPNDRFSAERPEGSISTLTIQRTEQRDSAMYRCASSANRASSGNTIYFGEGSWLTVV.

Notes on this clone: From the germline J gene comes the end of the CDR3, since the read stops 3 residues before it. This chain connects TRBV4-1 to TRBJ2-2; TRBD1 aligns across 8 bases. The CDR3 length is 17 residues. CDR1 and CDR2 from the germline V gene are MGHRA and YSYEKL. With V trimmed by 5 bases and J by 2 bases, 10 bases remained unmatched. CDR3 DNA (partial): TGCGCCAGCAGCTCCAACTACGGGACAGGCAACACCGGGGAG. This gives the protein CASSSNYGTGNTGE. In full, the CDR3 reads CASSSNYGTGNTGELFF.

Remarks on this clone: The CDR3 end lies 3 residues beyond the end of the read and is filled in from the germline J gene. The chain joins TRBV30 to TRBJ2-4, with 8 positions matching TRBD2. The germline CDR1 and CDR2 sequences are GTSNPN and SVGIG (reference sequence). This CDR3 contains 17 residues. V was clipped by 0 bases and J by 3 bases; unmatched bases: 10. The CDR3 is CAWSVLRVGGGKNIQYF. Incomplete CDR3 DNA: TGTGCCTGGAGTGTACTGAGGGTCGGGGGGGGCAAAAACATT.

As for this clone: The read terminates 3 residues before the CDR3 end, so the remaining end is supplied by the germline J gene. The chain recombines TRBV28 with TRBJ1-2; maybe TRBD1 (5 bases). V was pared by 5 bases and J by 7 bases, with 11 bases between. The length of the CDR3 is 12 residues. Germline CDR1 reads MDHEN; CDR2 reads SYDVKM. The CDR3 DNA, read in part, is TGTGCCAGCAGTAGGCAGGGTGGTGGC. Its translation is CASSRQGGG. The whole CDR3 reads CASSRQGGGYTF.

A remark on this clone: Sequencing ends 3 residues short of the CDR3 end; the germline J gene provides the rest. The chain uses TRBV7-3 and TRBJ2-4; 7 bases align to TRBD1. The germline gives CDR1 SGHTA, CDR2 FQGTGA. CDR3 length equals 16 residues. CDR3 sequence reads: CASSLMGAGGQETQYF. The covered CDR3 bases are TGTGCCAGCAGCTTAATGGGGGCAGGGGGACAAGAGACT.

This clone is called medium-sized based on its frequency. The DNA ends 3 residues before the CDR3 does, and the rest of the CDR3 is filled in from the germline J gene. The genes are TRBV6-1 and TRBJ1-1; 7 bases fit TRBD1. The CDR3 runs to 14 residues. V was pared by 2 bases and J by 3 bases, with 3 bases of the junction left unmatched. Germline CDR1 is MNHNS and CDR2 is SASEGT. The CDR3 here is CASSEFRGDTEAFF. The sequenced CDR3 bases are TGTGCCAGCAGTGAATTCAGGGGGGACACTGAA.

About this clone: The read halts 3 residues ahead of the CDR3 end, with the missing end drawn from the germline J gene. In the same sample, other DNA sequences code for this CDR3. The chain has TRBV5-1 and TRBJ1-2; 8 bases match TRBD1. The germline V gene encodes CDR1 SGHRS and CDR2 YFSETQ. J lost 7 bases, V lost 0 bases, and 2 bases had no gene match. The CDR3 runs to 13 residues. Incomplete CDR3 DNA: TGCGCCAGCAGCTTGGCGACAGGGGCTGGC. This gives the protein CASSLATGAG. The whole CDR3 protein is CASSLATGAGYTF.

Notes on this clone: The read ends 3 residues early relative to the CDR3; the germline J gene fills the gap. This sequence joins TRBV4-1 and TRBJ1-4; D ambiguous. Trimming removed 3 bases from V and 0 bases from J, with 17 bases in between. From germline, CDR1 is MGHRA and CDR2 YSYEKL. The CDR3 covers 18 residues. This CDR3 reads CASSHHPPVGATNEKLFF. The sequenced CDR3 bases are TGCGCCAGCAGCCACCACCCCCCGGTCGGGGCAACTAATGAAAAA.

Details on this clone: The CDR3 is cut off 3 residues early in the read; its end comes from the germline J gene. The rearrangement uses TRBV2 and TRBJ2-4, with D possibly being TRBD2 (6 bases). This CDR3 is 14 amino acids long. Germline values: CDR1 SNHLY, CDR2 FYNNEI. Incomplete CDR3 DNA: TGTGCCAGCAGTGTACTAGCCACCCTTGGGATT. It is translated as CASSVLATLGI. The whole CDR3 sequence reads CASSVLATLGIQYF.

On this clone: The read finishes 3 residues shy of the CDR3 end, and the germline J gene is used to complete it. The chain carries TRBV20-1 and TRBJ2-2; D is tentatively TRBD1 or TRBD2 (6 bases each). V was trimmed by 5 bases and J by 5 bases, leaving 9 bases between them. The germline CDR1 and CDR2 sequences are DFQATT and SNEGSKA (reference sequence). This CDR3 has 12 residues. The CDR3 DNA, read in part, is TGCAGTGCTCAGGGGAGGACCGGGGAG. This sequence encodes CSAQGRTGE. Given in full, the CDR3 is CSAQGRTGELFF.

Details on this clone: The read stops 3 residues short of the end of the CDR3; the missing end is completed from the germline J gene. The rearrangement links TRBV5-1 to TRBJ1-5, with D maybe TRBD1 (5 bases). V was pared by 4 bases and J by 7 bases, with 18 bases between. Germline lookup yields CDR1 SGHRS and CDR2 YFSETQ. The CDR3 is 15 amino acids. CDR3 sequence: CASSELGAQGQPQHF. The CDR3 DNA, read in part, is TGCGCCAGCAGCGAGCTAGGGGCGCAGGGCCAGCCC.

The covered CDR3 bases are TGTGCCAGCAGCATAGATTCGACTAGCCAAGATACC. Its translation is CASSIDSTSQDT. The CDR3, in full, reads CASSIDSTSQDTYTF. The chain employs TRBV7-3 and TRBJ1-2; the D is unclear. The sequenced fragment ends 3 residues before the CDR3 boundary, so the rest is inferred from the germline J gene. Germline CDR1 and CDR2: SGHTA and FQGTGA. The length of the CDR3 is 15 residues.

With regard to this clone: The missing CDR3 end, 3 residues past where the read stops, is filled in from the germline J gene. This rearrangement joins TRBV30 to TRBJ2-5; 8 bases match TRBD2. Germline CDR1 reads GTSNPN; CDR2 reads SVGIG (reference sequence). The ends lost 5 bases at V and 5 bases at J; junction bases unmatched: 4. The CDR3 is 12 amino acids. The covered CDR3 bases are TGTGCCTGGCAGCGGGGGCGGGAGACC. Translating gives CAWQRGRET. The whole CDR3 reads CAWQRGRETQYF.

Notes on this clone: The DNA ends 3 residues before the CDR3 does, and the rest of the CDR3 is filled in from the germline J gene. This chain connects TRBV10-3 to TRBJ1-5, with 7 nucleotides matching TRBD1. Germline lookup yields CDR1 ENHRY and CDR2 SYGVKD. The CDR3 is 14 residues long. V lost 4 bases, J lost 4 bases, and 4 bases stayed unmatched. The covered CDR3 bases are TGTGCCATCAGTGGGGGACAGTCTAATCAGCCC. Translated, it gives CAISGGQSNQP. The full CDR3 is CAISGGQSNQPQHF.

Worth noting for this clone: The observed sequence ends 3 residues before the CDR3 terminus, with the missing tail filled in from the germline J gene. V usage is TRBV4-2 and J usage is TRBJ2-2; 9 bases map to TRBD2. This CDR3 is built from 15 residues. CDR1 and CDR2 (germline): LGHNA, YNFKEQ. After removal of 1 base from V and 5 bases from J, the junction contained 2 bases not matched to a gene. The part of the CDR3 DNA that was read is TGTGCCAGCAGCCAAGCAGCGGGGGGTACCGGGGAG. Translation gives CASSQAAGGTGE. The whole CDR3 region reads CASSQAAGGTGELFF.

Details on this clone: Read sequence stops 3 residues before the CDR3 end, and the germline J gene provides the missing end. This chain joins TRBV7-9 and TRBJ2-3; the D is unclear. The CDR3 length is 12 residues. The germline V gene encodes CDR1 SEHNR and CDR2 FQNEAQ (reference sequence). Trimming took 5 bases from V and 5 from J, leaving 8 bases between them. CDR3 DNA, as far as it was read: TGTGCCAGCAGCATGCCGGGAGATACG. This encodes CASSMPGDT. The entire CDR3 sequence reads CASSMPGDTQYF.

The part of the CDR3 DNA that was read is TGCAGTGTTACAGGGTTTGGGGCTGAA. As protein: CSVTGFGAE. The entire CDR3 reads CSVTGFGAEAFF. V usage is TRBV29-1 and J usage is TRBJ1-1; perhaps TRBD1 as D (6 bases). With the read ending 3 residues before the CDR3 end, the germline J gene is used to fill in that end. CDR1 and CDR2 (germline): SQVTM, ANQGSEA. This CDR3 is built from 12 residues. The variable domain in full, with the rest retrieved from reference TRBV29-1 and TRBJ1-1, is SAVISQKPSRDICQRGTSLTIQCQVDSQVTMMFWYRQQPGQSLTLIATANQGSEATYESGFVIDKFPISRPNLTFSTLTVSNMSPEDSSIYLCSVTGFGAEAFFGQGTRLTVV.

A remark on this clone: The read terminates 3 residues before the CDR3 end, so the remaining end is supplied by the germline J gene. The chain couples TRBV6-2 or TRBV6-3 to TRBJ2-4; perhaps TRBD1 as D (6 bases). Germline V gene lookup returns CDR1 MNHEY and CDR2 SVGEGT. This CDR3 contains 13 residues. This CDR3 is CASSLDRQETQYF. The DNA read from the CDR3 is TGTGCCAGCAGTCTCGACAGGCAAGAGACT.

Concerning this clone: The CDR3 extends 3 residues past the end of the read, so its final part is completed from the germline J gene. The V and J genes are TRBV19 and TRBJ1-1; D is ambiguous. The germline V and J ends were trimmed by 8 bases and 4 bases, with 20 bases remaining between them. The CDR3 is 15 residues long. Looked up from germline, CDR1 is LNHDA and CDR2 is SQIVND (reference sequence). The sequenced CDR3 bases are TGTGCCAGTCACGCCATCGGAATAAGCGGCACTGAA. Its protein is CASHAIGISGTE. The whole CDR3 protein reads CASHAIGISGTEAFF.